This T cell receptor (beta chain) stems from a study of cytomegalovirus exposure and HLA in healthy donors. The V and J ends lost 4 bases and 6 bases, in that order; junction bases with no gene match: 1. Germline V gene data show CDR1 as LGHNA and CDR2 as YSLEER. The CDR3 length is 15 residues. The PCR had 60 Vbeta and 13 Jbeta primers. Sequenced by immunoSEQ multiplex PCR; TCRdb stores in-frame clones only, minus some. The table lists 250,000 to 350,000 clones, roughly 85% of them singletons. The V call is TRBV4-3, the J call TRBJ2-1, with 15 bases matching TRBD2. The sequence derives from a man aged 35 to 55 in good health and CMV-seropositive. Sequencing was done on a sample of PBMCs. CDR3 loop: CASSRGLAGGNEQFF. The CDR3 DNA follows: TGCGCCAGCAGCCGGGGACTAGCGGGAGGCAATGAGCAGTTCTTC.